One T cell receptor beta chain is described in this entry. Germline assignment: CDR1 LNHDA and CDR2 SQIVND (reference sequence). The CDR3 is 17 amino acids. The ends lost 7 bases at V and 0 bases at J; junction bases unmatched: 12. Clones were read by immunoSEQ multiplex PCR, and TCRdb kept only the in-frame ones, dropping some. The table has tens of thousands of clones, 89% seen once. These data originate in a study of preoperative IRX-2 immunotherapy in early breast cancer. Noted treatment: preoperative locoregional IRX-2 cytokine immunotherapy. Preoperative locoregional IRX-2 cytokine immunotherapy was tested in the phase Ib source study.

The sample here was tumor tissue, taken after IRX-2 immunotherapy. The receptor's source is a human donor with breast cancer. The chain recombines TRBV19 with TRBJ1-3; 7 bases are a match to TRBD1. Here the CDR3 reads CASTPLSTGASGNTIYF. CDR3 in DNA: TGTGCCAGTACCCCCTTATCTACAGGGGCCTCTGGAAACACCATATATTTT.